This T cell receptor (beta chain) stems from a study of blood T cell repertoires in COVID-19. Using immunoSEQ multiplex PCR, the repertoire was profiled, and TCRdb retains in-frame clones only, with some absent. The data show over 100,000 clones, 75% to 85% seen once. The CDR3 has 15 amino acids. J gave up 2 bases and V 4 bases, and 5 bases lay outside the gene matches. Germline V CDR1 and CDR2: MNHEY, SVGAGI. This sequence joins TRBV6-5 and TRBJ1-5; 7 nucleotides agree with TRBD1. This receptor was obtained from a man in his 70s with acute or convalescent COVID-19. Sample: peripheral blood. CDR3 loop: CASSSTGVGNQPQHF. The CDR3 bases are TGTGCCAGCAGTTCCACAGGGGTAGGCAATCAGCCCCAGCATTTT.